The rows below give T cell receptor beta chains drawn from one sample of a study of T cells in Graves' hyperthyroidism and ophthalmopathy. TCRdb reprocessed the multiplex PCR reads via MiXCR and lists one record per CDR3 protein. Of 800,000 or so distinct CDR3 sequences in the sample, around 38% were seen once. Specimen: blood. Receptors were obtained from a man aged 18 to 30 with Graves' hyperthyroidism. Both conserved end residues are part of each CDR3. Fields, in order: CDR3 protein, CDR3 DNA, J gene, clone size, V gene, D gene. D genes are given only for firm matches. Part of the rows lack a size; the others show once, few, many or a class for expanded clones.

CDR3 protein: CASSLQGGTF
CDR3 DNA: TGTGCCAGCAGCTTGCAGGGCGGCACCTTC
J gene: TRBJ1-2
clone size: NA
V gene: TRBV7-2
D gene: NA

CDR3 protein: CASSHDAGSFPLHF
CDR3 DNA: TGTGCCAGCAGCCATGACGCGGGGTCTTTCCCCCTCCACTTT
J gene: TRBJ1-6
clone size: many
V gene: TRBV7-9
D gene: NA

CDR3 protein: CSAIDRSTEAFF
CDR3 DNA: TGCAGCGCCATAGACAGGAGCACTGAAGCTTTCTTT
J gene: TRBJ1-1
clone size: many
V gene: TRBV20-1
D gene: NA

CDR3 protein: CASTLTGGVTEAFF
CDR3 DNA: TGTGCCAGCACACTGACAGGGGGCGTCACTGAAGCTTTCTTT
J gene: TRBJ1-1
clone size: few
V gene: TRBV12-3/TRBV12-4
D gene: TRBD1

CDR3 protein: CASSVEGQGETPLHF
CDR3 DNA: TGTGCCAGCAGCGTAGAGGGACAGGGTGAGACACCCCTCCACTTT
J gene: TRBJ1-6
clone size: NA
V gene: TRBV9
D gene: TRBD1

CDR3 protein: CASSQQVSYEQYF
CDR3 DNA: TGTGCCAGCAGCCAACAGGTCTCCTACGAGCAGTACTTC
J gene: TRBJ2-7
clone size: few
V gene: TRBV12-3/TRBV12-4
D gene: NA

CDR3 protein: CASESSDSGQPQHF
CDR3 DNA: TGTGCCAGCGAGAGCTCGGACAGCGGTCAGCCCCAGCATTTT
J gene: TRBJ1-5
clone size: many
V gene: TRBV2
D gene: NA

CDR3 protein: CASSPDRAYYEQYF
CDR3 DNA: TGCGCCAGCAGCCCGGACAGGGCGTACTACGAGCAGTACTTC
J gene: TRBJ2-7
clone size: NA
V gene: TRBV5-1
D gene: TRBD1

CDR3 protein: CASSQLRDTAYEQYF
CDR3 DNA: TGCGCCAGCAGCCAACTCCGGGACACCGCCTACGAGCAGTACTTC
J gene: TRBJ2-7
clone size: few
V gene: TRBV4-3
D gene: NA

CDR3 protein: CASSASLGTEAFF
CDR3 DNA: TGTGCCAGCAGCGCGAGCCTGGGCACTGAAGCTTTCTTT
J gene: TRBJ1-1
clone size: many
V gene: TRBV9
D gene: NA

CDR3 protein: CASSYPGGDSGANVLTF
CDR3 DNA: TGTGCCAGCAGTTATCCAGGGGGAGACTCTGGGGCCAACGTCCTGACTTTC
J gene: TRBJ2-6
clone size: NA
V gene: TRBV2
D gene: TRBD1

CDR3 protein: CASSVLAGRLGELFF
CDR3 DNA: TGTGCCAGCAGCGTACTAGCGGGGAGGCTCGGGGAGCTGTTTTTT
J gene: TRBJ2-2
clone size: NA
V gene: TRBV7-2
D gene: TRBD2

CDR3 protein: CASSQGLRTGELFF
CDR3 DNA: TGTGCCAGCAGCCAAGGGTTACGCACCGGGGAGCTGTTTTTT
J gene: TRBJ2-2
clone size: NA
V gene: TRBV24-1
D gene: NA

CDR3 protein: CSAGQGAMNYGYTF
CDR3 DNA: TGCAGTGCTGGGCAGGGGGCCATGAACTATGGCTACACCTTC
J gene: TRBJ1-2
clone size: NA
V gene: TRBV20-1
D gene: TRBD1

CDR3 protein: CASSLIGGPNTGELFF
CDR3 DNA: TGTGCCAGCAGCTTAATCGGGGGCCCGAACACCGGGGAGCTGTTTTTT
J gene: TRBJ2-2
clone size: few
V gene: TRBV7-9
D gene: NA

CDR3 protein: CSVDGRGVVVGREKLFF
CDR3 DNA: TGCAGCGTTGATGGGAGGGGAGTCGTTGTGGGACGAGAAAAACTGTTTTTT
J gene: TRBJ1-4
clone size: NA
V gene: TRBV29-1
D gene: NA

CDR3 protein: CAITAGQGVGNTIYF
CDR3 DNA: TGTGCCATCACCGCGGGACAGGGTGTTGGAAACACCATATATTTT
J gene: TRBJ1-3
clone size: many
V gene: TRBV10-3
D gene: TRBD1